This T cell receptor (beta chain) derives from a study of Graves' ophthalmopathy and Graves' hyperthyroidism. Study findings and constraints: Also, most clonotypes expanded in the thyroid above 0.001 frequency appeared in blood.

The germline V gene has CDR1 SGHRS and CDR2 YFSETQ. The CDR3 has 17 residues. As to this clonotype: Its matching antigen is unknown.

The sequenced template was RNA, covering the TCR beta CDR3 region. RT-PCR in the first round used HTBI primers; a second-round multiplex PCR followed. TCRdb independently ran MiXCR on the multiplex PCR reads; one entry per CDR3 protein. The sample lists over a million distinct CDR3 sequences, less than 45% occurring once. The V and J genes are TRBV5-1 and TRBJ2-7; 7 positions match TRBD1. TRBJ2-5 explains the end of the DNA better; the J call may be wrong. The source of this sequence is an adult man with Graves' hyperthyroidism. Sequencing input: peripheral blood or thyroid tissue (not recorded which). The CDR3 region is CASSTTTGTDDQETQYF. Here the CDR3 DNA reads TGCGCCAGCAGCACAACGACAGGGACGGACGACCAAGAGACCCAGTACTTC.